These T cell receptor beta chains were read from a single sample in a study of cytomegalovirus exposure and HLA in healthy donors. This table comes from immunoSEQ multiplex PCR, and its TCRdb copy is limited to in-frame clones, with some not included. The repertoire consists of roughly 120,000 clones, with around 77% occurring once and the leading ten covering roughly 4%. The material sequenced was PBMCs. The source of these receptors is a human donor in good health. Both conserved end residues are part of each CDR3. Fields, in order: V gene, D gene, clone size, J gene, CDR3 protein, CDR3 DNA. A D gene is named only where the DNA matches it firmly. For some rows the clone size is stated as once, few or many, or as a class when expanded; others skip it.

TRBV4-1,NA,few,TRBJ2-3,CASSPTGHTDTQYF,TGCGCCAGCAGCCCAACCGGACACACAGATACGCAGTATTTT
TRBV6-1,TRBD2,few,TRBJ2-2,CASSEGTSDTGELFF,TGTGCCAGCAGTGAAGGGACTAGCGACACCGGGGAGCTGTTTTTT
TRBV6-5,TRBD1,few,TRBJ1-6,CASTVDRVHNSPLHF,TGTGCCAGTACGGTGGACAGGGTGCATAATTCACCCCTCCACTTT
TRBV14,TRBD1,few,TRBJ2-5,CASSQVGDRVQETQYF,TGTGCCAGCAGCCAAGTAGGGGACAGGGTCCAAGAGACCCAGTACTTC
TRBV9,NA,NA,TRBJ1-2,CASSVAPGNNYGYTF,TGTGCCAGCAGCGTAGCGCCAGGGAATAACTATGGCTACACCTTC
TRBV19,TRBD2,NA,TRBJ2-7,CASSIGGGAVPYEQYF,TGTGCCAGTAGTATAGGCGGGGGGGCTGTGCCCTACGAGCAGTACTTC
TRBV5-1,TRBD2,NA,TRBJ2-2,CASSLDPSGANTGELFF,TGCGCCAGCAGCTTGGACCCTAGCGGGGCAAACACCGGGGAGCTGTTTTTT
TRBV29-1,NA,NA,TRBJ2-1,CSVEAGAYNEQFF,TGCAGCGTTGAAGCAGGGGCCTACAATGAGCAGTTCTTC
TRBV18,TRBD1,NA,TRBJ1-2,CASSPEYNRDSYGYTF,TGTGCCAGCTCACCAGAATACAACCGGGACAGCTATGGCTACACCTTC
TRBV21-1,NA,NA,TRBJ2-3,CASSKEGSGRTDTQYF,TGTGCCAGCAGCAAAGAGGGTAGCGGGCGCACAGATACGCAGTATTTT
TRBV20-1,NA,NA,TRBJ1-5,CSASSGQPQHF,TGCAGTGCTAGTTCGGGTCAGCCCCAGCATTTT
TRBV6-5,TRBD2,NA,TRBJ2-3,CASSYSGVAGGNTQYF,TGTGCCAGCAGTTACTCGGGAGTAGCGGGAGGTAATACGCAGTATTTT
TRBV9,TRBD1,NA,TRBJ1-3,CASSPRDSRSGNTIYF,TGTGCCAGCAGCCCCAGGGACAGCCGCTCTGGAAACACCATATATTTT
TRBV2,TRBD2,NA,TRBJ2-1,CASSTGRSSYNEQFF,TGTGCCAGCAGCACCGGGAGGAGCTCCTACAATGAGCAGTTCTTC
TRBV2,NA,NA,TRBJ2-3,CASRRVASTDTQYF,TGTGCCAGCAGGCGAGTCGCTAGCACAGATACGCAGTATTTT
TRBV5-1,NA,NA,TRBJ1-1,CASSLGDANTEAFF,TGCGCCAGCAGCTTGGGAGATGCGAACACTGAAGCTTTCTTT
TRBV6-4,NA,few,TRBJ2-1,CASSDGGHISYNEQFF,TGTGCCAGCAGTGACGGGGGACATATCTCCTACAATGAGCAGTTCTTC
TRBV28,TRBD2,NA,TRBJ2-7,CASEPGLAGAQYF,TGTGCCAGTGAACCGGGACTAGCGGGAGCGCAGTACTTC
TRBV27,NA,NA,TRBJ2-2,CASSSYITGELFF,TGTGCCAGCAGTTCGTACATCACCGGGGAGCTGTTTTTT
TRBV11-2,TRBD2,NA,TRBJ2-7,CASRLDGTSGLTYEQYF,TGTGCCAGCAGACTTGACGGGACTAGCGGGCTTACCTACGAGCAGTACTTC
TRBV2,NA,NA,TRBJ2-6,CASSESPGVSGANVLTF,TGTGCCAGCAGTGAGTCGCCAGGGGTATCTGGGGCCAACGTCCTGACTTTC
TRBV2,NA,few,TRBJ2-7,CASSQTRSSYEQYF,TGTGCCAGCAGCCAAACTAGGAGCTCCTACGAGCAGTACTTC
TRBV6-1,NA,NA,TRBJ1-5,CASSDMRDQPQHF,TGTGCCAGCAGTGATATGCGAGATCAGCCCCAGCATTTT
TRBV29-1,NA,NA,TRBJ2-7,CSVETGYEQYF,TGCAGCGTCGAAACGGGGTACGAGCAGTACTTC
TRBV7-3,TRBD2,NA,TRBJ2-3,CASSFSGSTPDTQYF,TGTGCCAGCAGCTTTAGCGGGAGCACCCCAGATACGCAGTATTTT
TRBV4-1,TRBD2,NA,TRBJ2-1,CASSANAGTTFYNEQFF,TGCGCCAGCAGCGCAAATGCCGGGACTACCTTCTACAATGAGCAGTTCTTC
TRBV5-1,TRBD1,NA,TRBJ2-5,CASSFSGQGSNGETQYF,TGCGCCAGCAGCTTCTCGGGACAGGGGTCGAACGGAGAGACCCAGTACTTC
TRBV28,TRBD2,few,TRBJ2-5,CATAAGSGRAGTQYF,TGTGCCACCGCGGCCGGTAGCGGGAGGGCCGGGACCCAGTACTTC
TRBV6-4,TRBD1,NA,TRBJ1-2,CASSGTGGGYGYTF,TGTGCCAGCAGTGGGACAGGGGGCGGCTATGGCTACACCTTC
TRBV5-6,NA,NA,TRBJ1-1,CASSLTRGTEAFF,TGTGCCAGCAGCTTAACCAGGGGCACTGAAGCTTTCTTT
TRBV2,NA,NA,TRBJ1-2,CASSEQRNYGYTF,TGTGCCAGCAGTGAACAGCGAAACTATGGCTACACCTTC
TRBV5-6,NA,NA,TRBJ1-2,CASTRRGLYGYTF,TGTGCCAGCACCCGGCGAGGGTTATATGGCTACACCTTC
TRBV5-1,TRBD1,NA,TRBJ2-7,CASSFSGDRGMGQYF,TGCGCCAGCAGCTTCAGCGGGGACAGGGGCATGGGGCAGTACTTC
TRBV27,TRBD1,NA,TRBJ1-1,CASTHSGGRNTEAFF,TGTGCCAGCACCCATTCAGGGGGGAGGAACACTGAAGCTTTCTTT
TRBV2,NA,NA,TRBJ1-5,CASSPQDPRGNQPQHF,TGTGCCAGCAGTCCACAGGACCCCCGAGGCAATCAGCCCCAGCATTTT
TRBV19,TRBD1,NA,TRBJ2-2,CATNRGQNTGELFF,TGTGCCACTAACAGGGGGCAGAACACCGGGGAGCTGTTTTTT
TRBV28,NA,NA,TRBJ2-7,CASSLRQGYYEQYF,TGTGCCAGCAGTTTGAGGCAGGGATACTACGAGCAGTACTTC
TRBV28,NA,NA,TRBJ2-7,CASSWSAAVYF,TGTGCCAGCAGTTGGTCGGCGGCGGTCTACTTC
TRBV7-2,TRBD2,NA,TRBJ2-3,CASSLRAGVGTTDTQYF,TGTGCCAGCAGCTTACGAGCGGGGGTGGGGACCACAGATACGCAGTATTTT
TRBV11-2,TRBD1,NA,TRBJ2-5,CASSWNRGQETQYF,TGTGCCAGCAGCTGGAACAGGGGCCAAGAGACCCAGTACTTC
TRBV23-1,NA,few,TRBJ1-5,CASSQIRGWGNQPQHF,TGCGCCAGCAGTCAGATTCGGGGTTGGGGCAATCAGCCCCAGCATTTT
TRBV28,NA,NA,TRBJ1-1,CASSPAAYTEAFF,TGTGCCAGCAGTCCCGCGGCGTACACTGAAGCTTTCTTT
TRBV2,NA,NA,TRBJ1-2,CASRPSSGGYTF,TGTGCCAGCCGCCCGTCTTCAGGGGGCTACACCTTC
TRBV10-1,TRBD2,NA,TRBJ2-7,CASSEGLADYEQYF,TGCGCCAGCAGTGAGGGACTAGCGGACTACGAGCAGTACTTC
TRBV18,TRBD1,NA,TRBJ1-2,CASSPYTGGAYGYTF,TGTGCCAGCTCACCATATACAGGGGGCGCATACGGCTACACCTTC
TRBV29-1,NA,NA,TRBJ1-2,CSVDLRGANYGYTF,TGCAGCGTTGATCTCAGGGGTGCCAACTATGGCTACACCTTC
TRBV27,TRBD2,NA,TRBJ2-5,CASSSQPGLAGERETQYF,TGTGCCAGCAGTTCCCAACCGGGACTAGCGGGAGAGAGAGAGACCCAGTACTTC
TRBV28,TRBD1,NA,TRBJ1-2,CASSPQPGQGLLYGYTF,TGTGCCAGCAGTCCTCAGCCGGGACAGGGGCTACTCTATGGCTACACCTTC
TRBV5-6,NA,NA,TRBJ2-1,CASSLGQLSGNEQFF,TGTGCCAGCAGCTTGGGGCAGCTGTCCGGGAATGAGCAGTTCTTC